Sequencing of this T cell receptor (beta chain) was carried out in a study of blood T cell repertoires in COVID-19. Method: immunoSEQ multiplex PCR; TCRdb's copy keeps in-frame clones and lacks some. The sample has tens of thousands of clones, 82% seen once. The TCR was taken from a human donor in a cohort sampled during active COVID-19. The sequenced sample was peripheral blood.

The DNA of the CDR3 is TGTGCCAGCAGCCTGCGGGGGGGCTACGGTGAGCAGTTCTTC. It translates to CASSLRGGYGEQFF. The chain recombines TRBV7-2 with TRBJ2-1; 9 bases map to TRBD2. Germline V gives CDR1 SGHTA, CDR2 FQGNSA. The CDR3 is 14 residues long. V dropped 5 bases and J dropped 9; count of bases not matched to a gene: 8.